The 5 T cell receptor beta chains given below trace back to one sample, sequenced in a study of cytomegalovirus exposure and HLA in healthy donors (dated by TCRdb to 2016 to 2017). The library was obtained by the immunoSEQ multiplex PCR assay. For the multiplex PCR, a mixture combining 60 forward primers for TCR Vbeta segments and 13 reverse primers for TCR Jbeta segments was used. The table comes from immuneACCESS by way of TCRdb, which keeps in-frame sequences with V and J called. Part of the clones is missing from these tables; in studies checked, under half for an unresolved V gene and the rest for unknown reasons. The sample profile shows 250,000 to 300,000 clones; 84% of them were found once. The top ten clones comprise 1.5% to 2% of the sample. The sequenced sample consisted of PBMCs. All receptors derive from a woman aged 40 to 50 in good health and CMV-seropositive.

The chain recombines TRBV5-1 with TRBJ1-6; maybe TRBD1 (5 bases). The CDR3 extends over 14 amino acids. Germline loops: CDR1 SGHRS, CDR2 YFSETQ. V was cut by 0 bases and J by 11 bases, with 12 bases left in between. CDR3 sequence reads: CASSLVGGQPPLHF. The CDR3, as DNA: TGCGCCAGCAGCTTGGTGGGGGGTCAACCACCCCTCCACTTT.

This rearrangement joins TRBV13 to TRBJ2-2, with 7 bases matching TRBD1. The trim removed 5 bases at V and 7 bases at J, leaving 7 bases unmatched. CDR1 PRHDT and CDR2 FYEKMQ come from the germline V gene (reference sequence). The CDR3 spans 14 residues. CDR3 in DNA: TGTGCCAGCAGCCCTCAGGACAGGCTCGGGGAGCTGTTTTTT. Its translation: CASSPQDRLGELFF.

This chain joins TRBV18 and TRBJ2-7; 7 bases are a match to TRBD2. In germline, CDR1 is KGHSH, CDR2 LQKENI. This CDR3 is built from 15 residues. The ends lost 3 bases at V and 3 bases at J; junction bases unmatched: 8. CDR3 bases: TGTGCCAGCTCACCCGGCTGGGGCGGGGGCTACGAGCAGTACTTC. Its protein product is CASSPGWGGGYEQYF.

This chain links TRBV2 with TRBJ2-1; D gene ambiguous. This CDR3 has 13 residues. V lost 8 bases to trimming and J lost 0 bases, with 8 bases between them. The germline CDR1 and CDR2 sequences are SNHLY and FYNNEI. The CDR3 coding sequence is TGTGCCAGCTACCGGAGCTCCTACAATGAGCAGTTCTTC. This encodes CASYRSSYNEQFF.

The chain uses TRBV19 and TRBJ1-5; 8 bases line up with TRBD1. The J segment lost 7 bases and the V segment lost 6 bases, leaving 8 bases of the junction unmatched. Per germline, CDR1 LNHDA and CDR2 SQIVND (reference sequence). The CDR3 sequence is 14 residues long. CDR3 sequence reads: CASRLTGDGQPQHF. DNA of the CDR3: TGTGCCAGTAGACTGACAGGGGATGGACAGCCCCAGCATTTT.